This T cell receptor beta chain was documented in a study of T cells in Graves' hyperthyroidism and ophthalmopathy. Study observations and caveats: The model forecast ophthalmopathy, anticipating it by a median around 6.9 months before onset. Most expanded thyroid clonotypes above 0.001 recurred in blood.

There were TCR beta CDR3 regions amplified from RNA transcripts. When the TCR CDR3 underwent first-round RT-PCR, the HTBI primer set was used. TCRdb used MiXCR to reprocess the multiplex PCR reads, holding one entry per CDR3 protein. Of 540,000 or so distinct CDR3 sequences listed, around 42% are singletons. This CDR3 is built from 13 residues. V dropped 3 bases and J dropped 4 bases, with 7 bases sitting between them. Germline CDR1 is ENHRY and CDR2 is SYGVKD. This clonotype was recorded a few times. The antigen remains undetermined. Sequencing was done on a sample of peripheral blood or thyroid tissue (not recorded which). V is TRBV10-3 and J is TRBJ1-3; D gene unclear. The sequence was obtained from an adult woman with Graves' disease, either hyperthyroidism or ophthalmopathy (not recorded which). Here the CDR3 DNA reads TGTGCCATCAGTGACCCGACAGGAAACACCATATATTTT. Translation: CAISDPTGNTIYF.